This TCR beta chain was found in a study of human T cells and chemical hapten exposure (dated by TCRdb to the early 2020s). With respect to the entire study: Libraries were combined into a pool for sequencing, and differences in TCR yield between samples came mainly from small differences in library volumes within the pool. This study followed changes in the peripheral blood TCR repertoire in vivo during primary and secondary sensitization of alopecia patients to the hapten diphenylcyclopropenone (DPC). From each blood RNA sample, both TCR alpha and TCR beta chains were sequenced.

The library was produced with RACE. TCRdb lists the instrument as NextSeq 500. During library preparation, unique molecular identifiers were attached to individual cDNA molecules so that TCRs could be counted in a quantitative, reproducible way. From the authors' description of their analysis: A median of about 87,000 TCRs per sample was observed, with a range of about 20,000 to 700,000. The Decombinator software suite was used to annotate the V, J and CDR3 of the TCR reads. Every sample was subsampled to the same number of TCRs (28,000) for the PS versus PT1 abundance plots. Expanded TCRs were defined as absent before sensitization and observed at least eight times at the 2-week time point. TCRdb reworked the public reads: Q25 trimming with fastp, MiXCR clone assembly, productive beta chains retained. Each CDR3 protein appears once, grouped with its most common genes and DNA. What appears here as the V and J calls and clone size reflects TCRdb's work, not the paper's. The sample table contains fewer than 100,000 distinct CDR3 sequences; only one count was recorded for over 6.5% of them. The ten largest clones take up about 1.8% of the sample.

Results the study describes overall, beyond this receptor: DPC sensitization did not change how many TCRs were above 1 in 1000 frequency, and no evidence was found of alterations in global repertoire structure. After repeated subsampling, the strength of the expansion versus patch-test correlation and the threshold at which it became significant changed.

Inclusive of the bounding cysteine and phenylalanine, the CDR3 is 13 residues long. The retained sequence is limited to the CDR3, 39 bases, with the frame set at the first base. The germline V gene encodes CDR1 DFQATT and CDR2 SNEGSKA (reference sequence). V is cut by 7 bases and J by 6 bases, and the space between the germline ends is 16 bases. The intended sense of this specimen's time point label: healthy volunteer bleed at 6 weeks. Unfractionated whole blood was collected in Tempus Blood RNA tubes, and total RNA was extracted from that blood. Roughly 5 healthy volunteers served as TCR sequencing controls and were bled at day 0, 2 weeks and 6 weeks. About this clonotype itself: Which antigen it targets is not known. No base quality information exists; no much larger clone differs at one position.

The receptor's source is a female donor in good health. Some clones in this sample may be carry-over from other donors' samples. Rearrangement joined TRBV20-1 to TRBJ1-5; TRBD1 is perhaps the D gene, given 5 matching bases. The specimen sequenced was whole blood. In nucleotides, the sequence is TGCAGTGTTAGTGTGGGGGTGGGTCAGCCCCAGCATTTT. Its product reads: CSVSVGVGQPQHF.